One and the same sample provided the 14 T cell receptor beta chains below, sequenced in a study of T-cell memory formation after mild COVID-19. TCRdb processed the 5' RACE reads anew with MiXCR; each CDR3 protein has one entry. The sample has approximately 54,000 distinct CDR3 sequences, roughly an eighth seen once; the top ten hold about 24%. The material sequenced was PBMCs or a T cell subset sorted from them (not recorded which). These receptors all come from a man aged 18 to 29 who had mild COVID-19 (a few samples of this study predate the infection). Cell type and time point are not known.

This clonotype was detected many times. The genes are TRBV5-6 and TRBJ2-7; D possibly corresponds to TRBD2 (6 bases). CDR3 length: 12 residues. The V end was cut by 3 bases, the J end by 3 bases, with 7 bases between. Germline V gene sequence: CDR1 SGHDT, CDR2 YYEEEE. The CDR3 sequence is CASSSGDYEQYV. The CDR3, as DNA: TGTGCCAGCAGCTCGGGGGACTACGAGCAGTACGTC.

This sequence joins TRBV5-4 and TRBJ2-3; D is unclear. Germline V gives CDR1 SGHNT, CDR2 YYREEE (reference sequence). CDR3 size: 13 residues. Deletions cut 0 bases from V and 3 bases from J, with 5 bases between. CDR3 region: CASSLGWTDTQYF. DNA for the CDR3: TGTGCCAGCAGCTTGGGATGGACAGATACGCAGTATTTT.

J is TRBJ1-2 and V is TRBV14; 7 bases match TRBD1. Germline V lookup: CDR1 SGHDN, CDR2 FVKESK. This CDR3 contains 13 residues. The trim removed 4 bases at V and 2 bases at J, leaving 1 base unmatched. The CDR3 coding sequence is TGTGCCAGCAGCCCGGGACAGAACTATGGCTACACCTTC. As protein: CASSPGQNYGYTF.

This clonotype was seen at least ten times. The rearrangement links TRBV15 to TRBJ1-1, with 7 bases that match TRBD1. Looked up from germline, CDR1 is LNHNV and CDR2 is YYDKDF (reference sequence). The CDR3 loop spans 18 amino acids. V lost 3 bases to trimming and J lost 4 bases; unmatched junction nucleotides: 17. The CDR3 loop is CATSSFTGTEQRRTEAFF. As DNA, the CDR3 is TGTGCCACCAGCAGCTTCACCGGGACAGAACAGAGGCGCACTGAAGCTTTCTTT. The full variable domain, in which reference TRBV15 and TRBJ1-1 provide the parts outside the CDR3, is DAMVIQNPRYQVTQFGKPVTLSCSQTLNHNVMYWYQQKSSQAPKLLFHYYDKDFNNEADTPDNFQSRRPNTSFCFLDIRSPGLGDTAMYLCATSSFTGTEQRRTEAFFGQGTRLTVV.

This clonotype was seen only a few times. V and J are TRBV20-1 and TRBJ2-1; tentative D call: TRBD2 (6 bases). Trimming pared 1 base from V and 7 bases from J, leaving 14 bases between. CDR3 size: 14 residues. Germline-derived CDR1 and CDR2 are DFQATT and SNEGSKA (reference sequence). The DNA of the CDR3 is TGCAGTGCTAGAGGGGGTCGGGAGACAAATGAGCAGTTCTTC. Its protein product is CSARGGRETNEQFF.

This clonotype was detected a few times. This rearrangement joins TRBV2 to TRBJ2-3; D tentatively reads TRBD1 or TRBD2 (5 bases each). V was shortened by 7 bases and J by 7 bases, with 21 bases between the two germline ends. Germline CDR1 reads SNHLY; CDR2 reads FYNNEI. This CDR3 spans 15 amino acids. The CDR3 DNA follows: TGTGCCAGCATCTACGGCGGGCAGGGTACCTATACGCAGTATTTT. This encodes CASIYGGQGTYTQYF.

This clonotype was picked up a small number of times. V is TRBV14 and J is TRBJ2-1; 10 nucleotides line up with TRBD1. With 0 bases clipped from V and 7 bases from J, the junction kept 9 bases outside the gene matches. Germline loops: CDR1 SGHDN, CDR2 FVKESK. The CDR3 contains 17 residues. CDR3: CASSQDFWDRGPNEQFF. The CDR3 DNA reads TGTGCCAGCAGCCAAGATTTTTGGGACAGGGGACCGAATGAGCAGTTCTTC.

This clonotype was seen a few times. The rearrangement links TRBV5-1 to TRBJ2-7, with 8 bases fitting TRBD1. Germline V lookup: CDR1 SGHRS, CDR2 YFSETQ. Trimming took 2 bases from V and 4 from J; bases not matched to a gene: 5. This CDR3 spans 14 amino acids. The CDR3 DNA sequence: TGCGCCAGCAGCTTACTAGGACAGGGATACGAGCAGTACTTC. The encoded protein is CASSLLGQGYEQYF.

This clonotype was seen only a few times. The rearrangement uses TRBV7-8 and TRBJ2-6, with 9 bases fitting TRBD1. J lost 3 bases, V lost 7 bases, and 10 bases had no gene match. The CDR3 is made up of 17 amino acids. The germline V gene has CDR1 SGHVS and CDR2 FQNEAQ. The CDR3 protein is CASIRDRVFGGANVLTF. In nucleotides, the CDR3 is TGTGCCAGCATCCGGGACAGGGTCTTCGGTGGGGCCAACGTCCTGACTTTC.

This chain links TRBV12-3 or TRBV12-4 with TRBJ2-2; D gene uncertain. This CDR3 spans 17 amino acids. V was cut by 3 bases and J by 4 bases, with 18 bases left in between. The CDR3 reads CASSLGLSRRATGELFF. The CDR3 region has the DNA TGTGCCAGCAGTTTGGGCCTCTCTCGCAGAGCCACCGGGGAGCTGTTTTTT.

This clonotype was counted only a few times. The chain couples TRBV29-1 to TRBJ1-2; D is possibly TRBD1 (5 bases). This CDR3 comprises 14 residues. Germline V gene data show CDR1 as SQVTM and CDR2 as ANQGSEA. Trimming shortened V by 4 bases and J by 0 bases, and 12 bases separated the two germline ends. For the CDR3, the DNA is TGCAGCGTTGTGGGGGATACACCTAACTATGGCTACACCTTC. It is translated as CSVVGDTPNYGYTF. Combining the CDR3 with reference TRBV29-1 and TRBJ1-2 gives the whole variable domain SAVISQKPSRDICQRGTSLTIQCQVDSQVTMMFWYRQQPGQSLTLIATANQGSEATYESGFVIDKFPISRPNLTFSTLTVSNMSPEDSSIYLCSVVGDTPNYGYTFGSGTRLTVV.

In its sample, this clonotype was seen many times. The CDR3 nucleotides are TGTGCCAGCAGCTCACAGGGGATCACCGGGGAGCTGTTTTTT. Encoded protein: CASSSQGITGELFF. The J gene is TRBJ2-2, the V gene TRBV7-3; 7 bases match TRBD1. This CDR3 spans 14 amino acids. The germline CDR1 and CDR2 sequences are SGHTA and FQGTGA. V was pared by 4 bases and J by 4 bases, with 3 bases of the junction left unmatched.

V gene TRBV7-9 combines with J gene TRBJ1-5; D is unclear. Germline lookup yields CDR1 SEHNR and CDR2 FQNEAQ (reference sequence). The ends were cut back, 5 bases at V and 5 bases at J, with 10 bases in the middle. The CDR3 totals 13 residues. The CDR3 DNA reads as TGTGCCAGCAGCCCCCGGGAGGATCAGCCCCAGCATTTT. Protein product: CASSPREDQPQHF.

This clonotype was found many times. The chain uses TRBV5-1 and TRBJ2-1, with TRBD2 matching over 8 bases. V lost 0 bases, J lost 5 bases, and 4 bases stayed unmatched. Per the germline V gene, CDR1 is SGHRS and CDR2 is YFSETQ. This CDR3 is 15 amino acids long. The CDR3 loop reads CASSLVAGGHNEQFF. In DNA, the CDR3 is TGCGCCAGCAGCTTGGTCGCGGGGGGTCACAATGAGCAGTTCTTC.